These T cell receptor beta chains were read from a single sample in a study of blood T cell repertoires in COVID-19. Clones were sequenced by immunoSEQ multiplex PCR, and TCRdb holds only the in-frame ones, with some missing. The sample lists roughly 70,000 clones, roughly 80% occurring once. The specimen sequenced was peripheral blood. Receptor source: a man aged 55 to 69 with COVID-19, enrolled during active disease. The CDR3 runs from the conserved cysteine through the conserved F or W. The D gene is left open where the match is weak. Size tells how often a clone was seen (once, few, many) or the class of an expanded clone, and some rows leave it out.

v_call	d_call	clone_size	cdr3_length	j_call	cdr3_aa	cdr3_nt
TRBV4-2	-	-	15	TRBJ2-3	CASTPQGGPTDTQYF	TGTGCCAGCACCCCACAAGGGGGTCCCACAGATACGCAGTATTTT
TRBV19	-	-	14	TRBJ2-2	CASSIAGNTGELFF	TGTGCCAGTAGTATTGCGGGAAACACCGGGGAGCTGTTTTTT
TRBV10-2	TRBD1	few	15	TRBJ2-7	CASSRTLGQLYEQYF	TGCGCCAGCAGCCGCACATTGGGACAGTTGTACGAGCAGTACTTC
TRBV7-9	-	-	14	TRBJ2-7	CASSYQTVSHEQYF	TGTGCCAGCAGCTACCAAACAGTTTCCCACGAGCAGTACTTC
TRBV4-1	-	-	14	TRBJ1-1	CASSQGTGDTEAFF	TGCGCCAGCAGCCAAGGCACGGGGGACACTGAAGCTTTCTTT
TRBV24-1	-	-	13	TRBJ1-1	CATSDSGRTEAFF	TGTGCCACCAGTGATTCCGGCAGGACTGAAGCTTTCTTT
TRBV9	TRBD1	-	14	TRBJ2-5	CASSSKGQGETQYF	TGTGCCAGCAGTAGCAAGGGACAGGGAGAGACCCAGTACTTC
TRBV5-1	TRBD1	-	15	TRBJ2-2	CASSPGQGNTGELFF	TGCGCCAGCAGCCCGGGACAGGGAAATACCGGGGAGCTGTTTTTT
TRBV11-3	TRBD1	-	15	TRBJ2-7	CASSSLPGTGYEQYF	TGTGCCAGCAGCTCCCTCCCAGGGACAGGCTACGAGCAGTACTTC
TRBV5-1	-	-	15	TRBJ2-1	CASSPSGTVYNEQFF	TGCGCCAGCAGCCCATCGGGGACTGTCTACAATGAGCAGTTCTTC
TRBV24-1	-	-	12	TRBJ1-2	CATSEGGLGYTF	TGTGCCACCAGTGAGGGGGGACTGGGCTACACCTTC
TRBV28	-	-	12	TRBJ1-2	CASSLGRVGYTF	TGTGCCAGCAGTTTGGGGAGGGTTGGCTACACCTTC
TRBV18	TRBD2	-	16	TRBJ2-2	CASSPPSSGATGELFF	TGTGCCAGCTCACCACCGAGTAGCGGGGCCACCGGGGAGCTGTTTTTT
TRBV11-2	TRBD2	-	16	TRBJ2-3	CASSFASGGHTDTQYF	TGTGCCAGCAGCTTCGCTAGCGGGGGGCACACAGATACGCAGTATTTT
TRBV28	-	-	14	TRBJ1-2	CASHSGIANYGYTF	TGTGCCAGCCATTCAGGGATAGCTAACTATGGCTACACCTTC
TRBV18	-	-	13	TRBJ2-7	CASSPLGQDEQYF	TGTGCCAGCTCACCCCTAGGACAAGACGAGCAGTACTTC
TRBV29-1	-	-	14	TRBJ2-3	CSVAGKQGADTQYF	TGCAGCGTTGCCGGAAAACAGGGAGCAGATACGCAGTATTTT
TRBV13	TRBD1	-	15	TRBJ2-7	CASSYRDRGNNEQYF	TGTGCCAGCAGCTACCGGGACAGGGGGAACAACGAGCAGTACTTC
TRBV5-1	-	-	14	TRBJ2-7	CASSFDSASYEQYF	TGCGCCAGCAGCTTCGACAGTGCCTCCTACGAGCAGTACTTC
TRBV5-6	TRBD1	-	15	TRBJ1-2	CASSADRGQGYGYTF	TGTGCCAGCAGCGCAGACAGGGGGCAGGGCTATGGCTACACCTTC
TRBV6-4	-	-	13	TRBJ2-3	CASSPDWGDTQYF	TGTGCCAGCAGCCCGGACTGGGGAGATACGCAGTATTTT
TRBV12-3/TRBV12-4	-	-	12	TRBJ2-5	CASSFALETQYF	TGTGCCAGCAGTTTCGCGCTGGAGACCCAGTACTTC
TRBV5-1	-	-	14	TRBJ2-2	CASSLTGNTGELFF	TGCGCCAGCAGCTTGACAGGGAACACCGGGGAGCTGTTTTTT
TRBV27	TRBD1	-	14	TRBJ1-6	CASSLHRGNSPLHF	TGTGCCAGCAGTTTACACAGGGGAAATTCACCCCTCCACTTT
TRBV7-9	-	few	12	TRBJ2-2	CASSPSRRELFF	TGTGCCAGCAGCCCATCTAGACGGGAGCTGTTTTTT
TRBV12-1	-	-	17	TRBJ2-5	CASSFPPRDRGRETQYF	TGTGCCAGCAGCTTTCCGCCAAGGGACAGGGGGCGAGAGACCCAGTACTTC
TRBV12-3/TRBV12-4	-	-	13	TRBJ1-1	CASSLDRDTEAFF	TGTGCCAGCAGTTTAGACAGGGACACTGAAGCTTTCTTT
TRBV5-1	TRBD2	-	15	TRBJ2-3	CASSPRRGGTDTQYF	TGCGCCAGCAGCCCGCGCCGGGGGGGGACAGATACGCAGTATTTT
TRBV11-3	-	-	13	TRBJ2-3	CASSFGPSNTQYF	TGTGCCAGCAGCTTTGGCCCCTCCAATACGCAGTATTTT
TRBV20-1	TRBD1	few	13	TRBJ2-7	CSASSRGSYEQYF	TGCAGTGCTAGTTCCAGGGGGTCCTACGAGCAGTACTTC
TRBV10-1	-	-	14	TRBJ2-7	CASSEKGGADEQYF	TGCGCCAGCAGTGAGAAGGGGGGGGCGGACGAGCAGTACTTC
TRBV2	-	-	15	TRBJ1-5	CAREPGLVSNQPQHF	TGTGCCAGGGAGCCGGGTTTGGTTAGCAATCAGCCCCAGCATTTT
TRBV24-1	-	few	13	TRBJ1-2	CATSSAGIYGYTF	TGTGCCACCAGTAGTGCAGGGATCTATGGCTACACCTTC
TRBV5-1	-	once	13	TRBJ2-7	CASSLQGGYEQYF	TGCGCCAGCAGCTTACAGGGCGGATACGAGCAGTACTTC
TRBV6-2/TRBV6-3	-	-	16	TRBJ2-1	CASSLLKAVPRVPGFF	TGTGCCAGCAGCTTACTTAAGGCCGTTCCGCGGGTCCCAGGGTTCTTC
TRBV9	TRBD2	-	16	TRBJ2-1	CASSVSGRASYNEQFF	TGTGCCAGCAGCGTCAGCGGGAGGGCCTCCTACAATGAGCAGTTCTTC
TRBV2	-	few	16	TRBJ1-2	CASSGLGGAPLMSYTF	TGTGCCAGCAGTGGACTCGGCGGGGCGCCATTGATGAGCTACACCTTC
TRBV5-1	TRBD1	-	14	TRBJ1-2	CASSTGTANYGYTF	TGCGCCAGCAGCACTGGGACAGCTAACTATGGCTACACCTTC
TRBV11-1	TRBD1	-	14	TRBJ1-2	CASSPTGTDYGYTF	TGTGCCAGCAGTCCTACCGGGACAGACTATGGCTACACCTTC
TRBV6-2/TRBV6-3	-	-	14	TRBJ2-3	CASSYLSGTDTQYF	TGTGCCAGCAGTTATTTGTCAGGCACAGATACGCAGTATTTT
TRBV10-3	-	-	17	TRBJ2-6	CAISESEGGSGANVLTF	TGTGCCATCAGTGAGTCGGAAGGCGGTAGTGGGGCCAACGTCCTGACTTTC
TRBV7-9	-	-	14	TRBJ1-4	CASSQTGSNEKLFF	TGTGCCAGCAGCCAGACAGGCTCTAATGAAAAACTGTTTTTT
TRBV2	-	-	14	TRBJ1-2	CASSQNGGRSGYTF	TGTGCCAGCAGTCAGAACGGGGGGCGCAGTGGCTACACCTTC
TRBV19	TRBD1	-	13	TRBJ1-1	CASSPRTGGQAFF	TGTGCCAGTAGTCCCAGGACAGGGGGCCAAGCTTTCTTT
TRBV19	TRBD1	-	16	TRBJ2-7	CASSTNRGRIPYEQYF	TGTGCCAGTAGTACGAACAGGGGAAGAATACCCTACGAGCAGTACTTC